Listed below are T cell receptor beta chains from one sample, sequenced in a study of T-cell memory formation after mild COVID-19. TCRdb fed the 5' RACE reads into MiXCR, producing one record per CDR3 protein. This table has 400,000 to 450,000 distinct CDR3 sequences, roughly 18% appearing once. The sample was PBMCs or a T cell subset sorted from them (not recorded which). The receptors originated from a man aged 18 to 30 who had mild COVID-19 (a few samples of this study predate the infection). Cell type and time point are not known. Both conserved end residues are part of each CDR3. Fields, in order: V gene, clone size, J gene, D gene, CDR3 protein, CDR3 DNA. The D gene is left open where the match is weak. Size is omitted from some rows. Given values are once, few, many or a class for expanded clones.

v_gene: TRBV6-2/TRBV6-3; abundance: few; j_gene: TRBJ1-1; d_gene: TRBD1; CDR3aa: CASSKDRVLAFF; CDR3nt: TGTGCCAGCAGCAAGGACAGGGTTTTGGCTTTCTTT
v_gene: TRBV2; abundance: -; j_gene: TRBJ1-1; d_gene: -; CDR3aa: CASSELLNTEAFF; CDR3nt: TGTGCCAGCAGTGAACTTCTGAACACTGAAGCTTTCTTT
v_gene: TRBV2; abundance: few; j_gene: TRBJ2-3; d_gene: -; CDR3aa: CASSEEATDTQYF; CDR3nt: TGTGCCAGCAGTGAAGAGGCTACAGATACGCAGTATTTT
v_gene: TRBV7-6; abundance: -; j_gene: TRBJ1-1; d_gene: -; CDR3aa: CASSLGGGLAEAFF; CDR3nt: TGTGCCAGCAGCTTAGGCGGGGGGCTAGCTGAAGCTTTCTTT
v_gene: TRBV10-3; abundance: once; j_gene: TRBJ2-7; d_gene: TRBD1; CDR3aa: CAIGTGDYEQYF; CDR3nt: TGTGCCATCGGGACAGGTGATTACGAGCAGTACTTC
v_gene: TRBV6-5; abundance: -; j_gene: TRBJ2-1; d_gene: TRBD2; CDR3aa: CASSYGGLADKYNEQFF; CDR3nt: TGTGCCAGCAGTTACGGGGGACTAGCTGACAAATACAATGAGCAGTTCTTC
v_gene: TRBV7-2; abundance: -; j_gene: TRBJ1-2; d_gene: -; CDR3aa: CASSTSTTGGYTF; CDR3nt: TGTGCCAGCAGCACGTCCACGACCGGTGGCTACACCTTC
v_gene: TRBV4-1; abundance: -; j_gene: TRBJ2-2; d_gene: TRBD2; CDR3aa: CASSQESLVAGEGELFF; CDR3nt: TGCGCCAGCAGCCAAGAAAGTTTAGTAGCGGGGGAAGGGGAGCTGTTTTTT
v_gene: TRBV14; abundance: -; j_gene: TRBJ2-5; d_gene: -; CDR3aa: CASSQKAHLVTETQYF; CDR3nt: TGTGCCAGCAGCCAAAAGGCCCATTTGGTTACGGAGACCCAGTACTTC
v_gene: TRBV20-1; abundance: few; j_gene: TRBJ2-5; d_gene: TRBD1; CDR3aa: CSARERTGRETQYF; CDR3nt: TGCAGTGCTAGAGAGAGGACAGGGAGAGAGACCCAGTACTTC
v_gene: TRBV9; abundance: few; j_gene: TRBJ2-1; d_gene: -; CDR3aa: CASSVRRAGNEQFF; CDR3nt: TGTGCCAGCAGCGTTCGCAGGGCGGGTAATGAGCAGTTCTTC
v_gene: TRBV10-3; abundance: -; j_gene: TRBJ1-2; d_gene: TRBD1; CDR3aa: CAISDEIRTGSYGYTF; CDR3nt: TGTGCCATCAGTGATGAAATCCGGACAGGCTCCTATGGCTACACCTTC
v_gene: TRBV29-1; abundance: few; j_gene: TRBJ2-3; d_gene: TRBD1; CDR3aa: CSVEGTGGADTQYF; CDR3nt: TGCAGCGTTGAGGGGACAGGGGGCGCAGATACGCAGTATTTT
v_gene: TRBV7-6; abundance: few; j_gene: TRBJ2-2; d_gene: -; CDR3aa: CASSLNVGNRAGELFF; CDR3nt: TGTGCCAGCAGCTTAAACGTGGGGAACAGGGCCGGGGAGCTGTTTTTT
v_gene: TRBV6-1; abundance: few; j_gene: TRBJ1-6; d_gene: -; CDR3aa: CASMSFWESGSPLHF; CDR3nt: TGTGCCAGCATGTCCTTTTGGGAATCGGGTTCACCCCTCCACTTT
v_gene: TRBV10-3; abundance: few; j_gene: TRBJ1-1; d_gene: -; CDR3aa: CAISEVNTEAFF; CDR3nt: TGTGCCATCAGTGAAGTGAACACTGAAGCTTTCTTT
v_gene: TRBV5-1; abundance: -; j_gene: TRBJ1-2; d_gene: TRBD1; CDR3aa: CASSPGQGVVGYTF; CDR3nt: TGCGCCAGCAGCCCGGGACAGGGGGTGGTTGGCTACACCTTC
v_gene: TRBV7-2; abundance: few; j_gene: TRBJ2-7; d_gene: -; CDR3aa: CASSYRAGVAYEQYF; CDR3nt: TGTGCCAGCAGCTACCGGGCAGGGGTTGCCTACGAGCAGTACTTC
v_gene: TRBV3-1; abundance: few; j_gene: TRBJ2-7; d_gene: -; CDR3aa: CASSHGAGFREQYF; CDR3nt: TGTGCCAGCAGCCACGGGGCGGGGTTCCGCGAGCAGTACTTC
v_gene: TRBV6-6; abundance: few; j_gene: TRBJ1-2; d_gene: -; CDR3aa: CASSYRGGGFDGYTF; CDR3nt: TGTGCCAGCAGTTACCGGGGGGGGGGCTTCGATGGCTACACCTTC
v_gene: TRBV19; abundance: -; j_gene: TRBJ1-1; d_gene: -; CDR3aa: CASIPAGGNTEAFF; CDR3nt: TGTGCCAGTATTCCCGCAGGAGGAAACACTGAAGCTTTCTTT
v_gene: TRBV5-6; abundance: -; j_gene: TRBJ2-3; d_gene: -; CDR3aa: CASSRWEVMDTQYF; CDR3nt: TGTGCCAGCAGCCGGTGGGAGGTGATGGATACGCAGTATTTT
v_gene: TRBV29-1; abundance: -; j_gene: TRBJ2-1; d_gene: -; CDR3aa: CSIMHSWTGGVSDEQFF; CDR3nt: TGCAGCATAATGCACTCCTGGACCGGTGGGGTGTCCGATGAGCAGTTCTTC
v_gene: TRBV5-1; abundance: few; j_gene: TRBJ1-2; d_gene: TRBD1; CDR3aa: CASSSGTGGNYGYTF; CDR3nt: TGCGCCAGCAGCTCGGGGACAGGGGGCAACTATGGCTACACCTTC
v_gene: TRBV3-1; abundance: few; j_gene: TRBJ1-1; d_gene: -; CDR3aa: CASSHLGSTEAFF; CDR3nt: TGTGCCAGCAGCCATCTCGGGAGCACTGAAGCTTTCTTT
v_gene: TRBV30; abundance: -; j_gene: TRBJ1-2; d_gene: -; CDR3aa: CAWGRVEGYTF; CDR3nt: TGTGCCTGGGGCCGAGTTGAAGGCTACACCTTC
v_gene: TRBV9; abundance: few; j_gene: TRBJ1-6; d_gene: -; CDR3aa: CASSFGTPGTGSPLHF; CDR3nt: TGTGCCAGCAGCTTCGGGACGCCGGGTACGGGATCACCCCTCCACTTT
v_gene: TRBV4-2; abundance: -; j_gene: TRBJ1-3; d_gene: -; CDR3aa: CASSQDFTVLQGNTIYF; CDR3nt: TGTGCCAGCAGCCAAGATTTCACGGTATTGCAAGGAAACACCATATATTTT
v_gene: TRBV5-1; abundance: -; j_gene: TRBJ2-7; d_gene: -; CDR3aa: CASRQQGGSYEQYF; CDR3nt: TGCGCCAGCAGGCAGCAGGGGGGCTCCTACGAGCAGTACTTC
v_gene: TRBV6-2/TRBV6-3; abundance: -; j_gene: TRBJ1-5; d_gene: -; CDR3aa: CASRLPNQPQHF; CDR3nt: TGTGCCAGCAGACTGCCGAATCAGCCCCAGCATTTT
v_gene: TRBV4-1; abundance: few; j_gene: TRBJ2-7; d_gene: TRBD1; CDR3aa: CASSQVPGQGAYEQYF; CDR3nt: TGCGCCAGCAGCCAGGTACCGGGACAGGGGGCCTACGAGCAGTACTTC
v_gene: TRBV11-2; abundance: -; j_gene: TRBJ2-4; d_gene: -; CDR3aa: CASSLDWDSAKNIQYF; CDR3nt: TGTGCCAGCAGCTTAGACTGGGACTCAGCCAAAAACATTCAGTACTTC
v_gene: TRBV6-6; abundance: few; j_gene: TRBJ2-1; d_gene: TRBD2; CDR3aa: CASSYESGVSSYNEQFF; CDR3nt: TGTGCCAGCAGTTACGAAAGCGGGGTTAGCTCCTACAATGAGCAGTTCTTC
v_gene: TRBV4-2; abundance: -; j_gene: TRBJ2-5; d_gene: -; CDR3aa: CASSPPGGNQETQYF; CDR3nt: TGTGCCAGCAGCCCACCGGGCGGGAACCAAGAGACCCAGTACTTC
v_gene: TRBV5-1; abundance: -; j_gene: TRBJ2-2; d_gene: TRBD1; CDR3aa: CASSLAGGTGGTGELFF; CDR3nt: TGCGCCAGCAGCTTGGCCGGAGGGACAGGGGGCACCGGGGAGCTGTTTTTT
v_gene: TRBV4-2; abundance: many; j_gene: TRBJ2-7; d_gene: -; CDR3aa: CASSQERGSYEQYF; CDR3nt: TGTGCCAGCAGCCAAGAGAGGGGGTCCTACGAGCAGTACTTC
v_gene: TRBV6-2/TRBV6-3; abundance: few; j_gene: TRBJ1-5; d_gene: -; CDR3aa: CASSQGASMEHF; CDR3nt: TGTGCCAGCAGTCAAGGGGCCTCAATGGAGCATTTT
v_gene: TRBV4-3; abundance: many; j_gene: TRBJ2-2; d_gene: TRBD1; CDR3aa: CASSQGFRGLDTGELFF; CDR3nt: TGCGCCAGCAGCCAAGGGTTCAGGGGGCTCGACACCGGGGAGCTGTTTTTT
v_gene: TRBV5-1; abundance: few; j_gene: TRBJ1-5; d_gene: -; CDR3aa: CASSPAGLYNQPQNF; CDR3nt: TGCGCCAGCAGCCCGGCGGGGCTATACAATCAGCCCCAGAATTTT
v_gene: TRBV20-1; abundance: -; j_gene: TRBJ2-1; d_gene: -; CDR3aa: CSANTDYNEQFF; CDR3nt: TGCAGTGCCAATACTGATTACAATGAGCAGTTCTTC
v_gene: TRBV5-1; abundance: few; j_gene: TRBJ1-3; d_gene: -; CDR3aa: CASSFTGSSGNTIYF; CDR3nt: TGCGCCAGCAGCTTTACAGGGTCCTCTGGAAACACCATATATTTT
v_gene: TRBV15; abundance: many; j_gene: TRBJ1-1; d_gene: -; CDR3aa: CATSRRGTPDVFF; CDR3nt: TGTGCCACCAGCAGACGAGGAACGCCTGACGTTTTCTTT
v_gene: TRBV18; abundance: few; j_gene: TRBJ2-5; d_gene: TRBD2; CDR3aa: CASSPRRGAEETQYF; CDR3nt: TGTGCCAGCTCCCCGAGGCGGGGGGCCGAAGAGACCCAGTACTTC
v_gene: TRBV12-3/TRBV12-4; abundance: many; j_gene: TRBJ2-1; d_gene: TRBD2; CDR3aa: CASSPGGAGSYNEQFF; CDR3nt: TGTGCCAGCAGCCCCGGGGGGGCGGGCTCCTACAATGAGCAGTTCTTC
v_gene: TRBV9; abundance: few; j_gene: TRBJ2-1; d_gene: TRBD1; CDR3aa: CASSAMDRADEQFF; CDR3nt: TGTGCCAGCAGCGCCATGGACAGGGCGGATGAGCAGTTCTTC
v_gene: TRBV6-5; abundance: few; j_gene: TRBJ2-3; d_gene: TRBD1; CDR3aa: CASSYGDRHTDTQYF; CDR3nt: TGTGCCAGCAGTTATGGGGACAGACACACAGATACGCAGTATTTT
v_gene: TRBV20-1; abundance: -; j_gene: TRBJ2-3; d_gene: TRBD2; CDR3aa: CSANLRGADTQYF; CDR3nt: TGCAGTGCTAACCTGCGGGGGGCAGATACGCAGTATTTT